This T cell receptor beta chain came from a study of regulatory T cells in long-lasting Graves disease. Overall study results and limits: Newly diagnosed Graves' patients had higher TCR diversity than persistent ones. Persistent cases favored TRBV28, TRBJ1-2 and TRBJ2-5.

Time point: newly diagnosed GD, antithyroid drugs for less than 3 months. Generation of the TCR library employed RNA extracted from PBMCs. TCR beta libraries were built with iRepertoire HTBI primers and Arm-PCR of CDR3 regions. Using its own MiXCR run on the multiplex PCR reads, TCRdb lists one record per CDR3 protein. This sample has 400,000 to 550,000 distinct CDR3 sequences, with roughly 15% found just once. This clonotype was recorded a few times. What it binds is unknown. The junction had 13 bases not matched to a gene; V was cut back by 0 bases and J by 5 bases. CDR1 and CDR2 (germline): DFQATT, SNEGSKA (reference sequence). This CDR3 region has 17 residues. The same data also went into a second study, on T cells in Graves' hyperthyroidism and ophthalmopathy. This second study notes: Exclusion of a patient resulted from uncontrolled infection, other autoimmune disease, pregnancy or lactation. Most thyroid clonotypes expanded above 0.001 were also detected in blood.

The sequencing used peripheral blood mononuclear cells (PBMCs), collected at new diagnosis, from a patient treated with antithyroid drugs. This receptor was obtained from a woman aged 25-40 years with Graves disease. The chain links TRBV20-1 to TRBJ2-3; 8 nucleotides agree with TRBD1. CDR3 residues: CSARDASAATGGDTQYF. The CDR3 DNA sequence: TGCAGTGCTAGAGATGCGTCAGCAGCCACAGGGGGAGATACGCAGTATTTT.